A few counts support the clone carrying this TCR beta chain. This entry comes from a study of response to subunit inactivated influenza vaccine. Germline V gene lookup returns CDR1 LNHNV and CDR2 YYDKDF (reference sequence). V was pared by 4 bases and J by 4 bases, with 19 bases between. This CDR3 is built from 16 residues. MiXCR, run by TCRdb on the RT-PCR reads, gives a single entry per CDR3 protein. The sample includes about 800,000 distinct CDR3 sequences, around 20% of them seen just once. The chain combines TRBV15 with TRBJ1-2; no definite D call. Sequenced material: PBMCs from blood, taken roughly 5 days after vaccination. The sequence came from a man aged 45-65 years who received an inactivated influenza vaccine. The CDR3 coding sequence is TGTGCCACCAGCACATCTAGGACGGTTCCGGTCTATGGCTACACCTTC. Translation: CATSTSRTVPVYGYTF.